Listed below are T cell receptor beta chains from one sample, sequenced in a study of T cell responses to AZD1222 COVID-19 vaccine. TCRdb's table, derived via immunoSEQ multiplex PCR, lists solely in-frame clones and lacks some. Among 100,000 to 150,000 clones, approximately 80% were seen once, and the ten largest hold about a quarter. The specimen comprised peripheral blood, sampled 28 days after the second AZD1222 dose. These receptors all come from an adult who received the AZD1222 COVID-19 vaccine. CDR3s include the opening cysteine and the closing phenylalanine or tryptophan. A D gene is named only where the DNA matches it firmly. Size is stated for part of the rows, as once, few or many counts, or as a class when the clone is expanded.

D,V,J,size,DNA,CDR3
TRBD1,TRBV7-9,TRBJ1-3,NA,TGTGCCAGCAGGCCAGACAGGGGGAACACCATATATTTT,CASRPDRGNTIYF
NA,TRBV30,TRBJ2-2,many,TGTGCCTGGGGAATCCAGGGAGACATCACCGGGGAGCTGTTTTTT,CAWGIQGDITGELFF
NA,TRBV28,TRBJ2-5,NA,TGTGCCAGCAGACAACAGGGACAAGAGACCCAGTACTTC,CASRQQGQETQYF
NA,TRBV7-2,TRBJ2-7,NA,TGTGCCAGCAGCTTAGATCGGGCAGGCGCATACGAGCAGTACTTC,CASSLDRAGAYEQYF
NA,TRBV11-2,TRBJ2-2,once,TGTGCCAGCAGCTTCTTTACAAAGAACACCGGGGAGCTGTTTTTT,CASSFFTKNTGELFF
NA,TRBV7-3,TRBJ2-5,NA,TGTGCCAGCAGCTTAAGCGTTGGACGAGAGACCCAGTACTTC,CASSLSVGRETQYF
NA,TRBV11-2,TRBJ1-1,NA,TGTGCCAGCAGCTCCGGGGAGGGGTACACTGAAGCTTTCTTT,CASSSGEGYTEAFF
NA,TRBV28,TRBJ2-7,NA,TGTGCCAGCAGTTACTGGGAAAGGCGGGGAAGCTACGAGCAGTACTTC,CASSYWERRGSYEQYF
NA,TRBV12-5,TRBJ1-2,NA,TGTGCTAGTGGTGGCCGGGACCTAAATAGGGGCTACACCTTC,CASGGRDLNRGYTF
TRBD2,TRBV4-1,TRBJ2-3,NA,TGCGCCAGCAGCCAGCGGCTAGCGGGGCACACAGATACGCAGTATTTT,CASSQRLAGHTDTQYF
NA,TRBV7-9,TRBJ2-1,NA,TGTGCCAGCAGCTTGTTCAAGGGCGTTACCTACAATGAGCAGTTCTTC,CASSLFKGVTYNEQFF
NA,TRBV20-1,TRBJ2-2,few,TGCAGTGCTGAGATGACCGGGGAGCTGTTTTTT,CSAEMTGELFF
NA,TRBV3-1/TRBV3-2,TRBJ2-3,NA,TGTGCCAGCAGCCCCGGGTGGGATCGCTACACAGATACGCAGTATTTT,CASSPGWDRYTDTQYF
NA,TRBV7-2,TRBJ1-6,NA,TGTGCCAGCACTCCCCTGGCGGGACAATATAATTCACCCCTCCACTTT,CASTPLAGQYNSPLHF
NA,TRBV28,TRBJ2-3,NA,TGTGCCAGCAGCCTGCCACGGGGTACGCAGTATTTT,CASSLPRGTQYF
TRBD1,TRBV3-1/TRBV3-2,TRBJ2-3,NA,TGTGCCAGCAGACGGGGACAGGGGACCATCACAGATACGCAGTATTTT,CASRRGQGTITDTQYF
TRBD1,TRBV4-2,TRBJ1-4,NA,TGTGCCAGCACTCAGGGGGGATCTGAAAAACTGTTTTTT,CASTQGGSEKLFF
NA,TRBV14,TRBJ2-6,few,TGTGCCAGCAGCGTTTCTGGGGCCAACGTCCTGACTTTC,CASSVSGANVLTF
NA,TRBV19,TRBJ1-2,NA,TGTGCCAGTAGTGTCACGGGGCCTTTCAGCTATGGCTACACCTTC,CASSVTGPFSYGYTF
TRBD1,TRBV24-1,TRBJ2-5,NA,TGTGCCACCAGTGTTAGGACAGGCTTCCAAGAGACCCAGTACTTC,CATSVRTGFQETQYF
NA,TRBV6-5,TRBJ1-1,NA,TGTGCCGCTCGTTCGTGGGGGGACACTGAAGCTTTCTTT,CAARSWGDTEAFF
NA,TRBV19,TRBJ1-5,NA,TGTGCCAGTAGTATAGATTTCCGTAAGCCCCAGCATTTT,CASSIDFRKPQHF
NA,TRBV27,TRBJ2-3,NA,TGTGCCAGCAGTTTATCGGACAGCTTGAGAAAGCAGTATTTT,CASSLSDSLRKQYF
NA,TRBV27,TRBJ1-1,NA,TGTGCCAGCAGTTTATTACTGAACACTGAAGCTTTCTTT,CASSLLLNTEAFF
NA,TRBV6-5,TRBJ1-4,few,TGTGCCAGCAGTTTACTATCTGGATCCACCCAAAAGCTGTTTTTT,CASSLLSGSTQKLFF
NA,TRBV6-5,TRBJ1-2,NA,TGTGCCAGCAGCCTTTCCCCCTCCTATGGCTACACCTTC,CASSLSPSYGYTF
NA,TRBV30,TRBJ1-2,NA,TGTGCCTGGAGTCAGGACGGATATGGCTACACCTTC,CAWSQDGYGYTF
TRBD2,TRBV14,TRBJ2-1,few,TGTGCCAGCAGCCCGGCTCTAGCGGGGGGGCGGGTCAATGAGCAGTTCTTC,CASSPALAGGRVNEQFF
NA,TRBV9,TRBJ2-7,NA,TGTGCCAGCAGCTTACGACGGGGGTCCTACGAGCAGTACTTC,CASSLRRGSYEQYF
NA,TRBV27,TRBJ1-4,NA,TGTGCCAGCAGTTTATATGGTACTAATGAAAAACTGTTTTTT,CASSLYGTNEKLFF
NA,TRBV2,TRBJ2-5,NA,TGTGCCAGCAGTGATGACTTTCAAGAGACCCAGTACTTC,CASSDDFQETQYF
NA,TRBV3-1/TRBV3-2,TRBJ1-1,NA,TGTGCCAGCAGCCCAGAGGGAATGAACACTGAAGCTTTCTTT,CASSPEGMNTEAFF
TRBD1,TRBV3-1/TRBV3-2,TRBJ1-1,NA,TGTGCCAGCAGCCAGGGCACAGGGGGCCGACGGAACACTGAAGCTTTCTTT,CASSQGTGGRRNTEAFF
NA,TRBV4-3,TRBJ1-3,NA,TGCGCCAGCAGCCAAGATCGATCAGGGTTTGGTGGAAACACCATATATTTT,CASSQDRSGFGGNTIYF
TRBD1,TRBV7-9,TRBJ2-1,NA,TGTGCCAGCAGCTCCAAAAGCTGGGACAGGGGAGTAAATGAGCAGTTCTTC,CASSSKSWDRGVNEQFF
NA,TRBV19,TRBJ2-3,few,TGTGCCAGTAGCCCCAACCAAGATACGCAGTATTTT,CASSPNQDTQYF
TRBD2,TRBV6-5,TRBJ2-1,NA,TGTGCCACCCTACTAGCGGGGGGCTACAATGAGCAGTTCTTC,CATLLAGGYNEQFF
TRBD1,TRBV5-6,TRBJ1-1,NA,TGTGCCAGCAGCCCCGACAGGGGGCGAGTCACTGAAGCTTTCTTT,CASSPDRGRVTEAFF
NA,TRBV6-5,TRBJ1-1,NA,TGTGCCAGCAGTTACTCCGGGGTGAACACTGAAGCTTTCTTT,CASSYSGVNTEAFF
NA,TRBV24-1,TRBJ1-6,few,TGTGCCACCAGTGACCACAGGTTGGCTAATTCACCCCTCCACTTT,CATSDHRLANSPLHF
TRBD1,TRBV28,TRBJ1-5,NA,TGTGCCAGCAGTCCACAGGGACAGGGGGCTGGTCAGCCCCAGCATTTT,CASSPQGQGAGQPQHF
NA,TRBV11-2,TRBJ2-2,NA,TGTGCCAGCAGCTCCATCAGGGGTAGGGGGGAGCTGTTTTTT,CASSSIRGRGELFF
NA,TRBV4-1,TRBJ2-1,few,TGCGCCAGCAGCCAAGTTCCCCGGGACTTCAAGCAGTTCTTC,CASSQVPRDFKQFF
TRBD1,TRBV10-3,TRBJ1-1,once,TGTGCCATCATAAGGGGATCAGGGGGAACTGAAGCTTTCTTT,CAIIRGSGGTEAFF
NA,TRBV7-9,TRBJ1-4,NA,TGTGCCAGCAGCTTGGGGCTAACAACTAATGAAAAACTGTTTTTT,CASSLGLTTNEKLFF
NA,TRBV7-3,TRBJ2-1,NA,TGTGCCAGCAGCCCAAAGGTGAGGGGAGATGAGCAGTTCTTC,CASSPKVRGDEQFF